This TCR beta chain stems from a study of blood T cell repertoires in COVID-19. TCRdb's table, derived via immunoSEQ multiplex PCR, lists solely in-frame clones and lacks some. The repertoire holds a few hundred thousand clones, 86% seen once, with 3.5% to 4.5% in the top ten. The length of the CDR3 is 14 residues. Germline V gives CDR1 SGHRS, CDR2 YFSETQ. The V end lost 4 bases, the J end lost 5 bases, and 16 bases lay between the germline ends. The chain employs TRBV5-1 and TRBJ2-7; D gene unclear. This receptor was taken from a woman in her 40s with acute COVID-19. The sequenced sample consisted of PBMCs or T cells enriched from blood (not recorded which). The CDR3 sequence: CASSIGLAQDEQYF. In nucleotides, the CDR3 is TGCGCCAGCAGCATCGGATTGGCCCAGGACGAGCAGTACTTC.